This TCR beta chain was identified in a study of regulatory T cells in long-lasting Graves disease. Study-level results: Persistent disease showed a preference for TRBV28, TRBJ1-2 and TRBJ2-5.

Only a few counts were recorded for this clonotype. No antigen is known for it. V was trimmed by 10 bases and J by 0 bases, leaving 12 bases between them. Germline V gene lookup returns CDR1 MNHNS and CDR2 SASEGT. The CDR3 runs 13 residues. To make TCR beta libraries, researchers used iRepertoire HTBI primers and Arm-PCR of CDR3 regions. TCRdb re-analysed the multiplex PCR reads in MiXCR, keeping a single row per CDR3 protein. This table has fewer than 600,000 distinct CDR3 sequences, approximately 23% appearing once. Specified time point: persistent/refractory GD, antithyroid drugs over 5 years with positive TRAb. Following extraction of RNA from PBMCs, that RNA was used to make the TCR library.

The sequence was collected from a female donor with Graves disease. The material was peripheral blood mononuclear cells (PBMCs), obtained when the disease was refractory, from a patient treated with antithyroid drugs. This rearrangement joins TRBV6-1 to TRBJ1-1; the D gene is possibly TRBD1 (6 bases). This CDR3 reads CANGRGLNTEAFF. Written as DNA, the CDR3 is TGTGCCAACGGCAGGGGCCTGAACACTGAAGCTTTCTTT.